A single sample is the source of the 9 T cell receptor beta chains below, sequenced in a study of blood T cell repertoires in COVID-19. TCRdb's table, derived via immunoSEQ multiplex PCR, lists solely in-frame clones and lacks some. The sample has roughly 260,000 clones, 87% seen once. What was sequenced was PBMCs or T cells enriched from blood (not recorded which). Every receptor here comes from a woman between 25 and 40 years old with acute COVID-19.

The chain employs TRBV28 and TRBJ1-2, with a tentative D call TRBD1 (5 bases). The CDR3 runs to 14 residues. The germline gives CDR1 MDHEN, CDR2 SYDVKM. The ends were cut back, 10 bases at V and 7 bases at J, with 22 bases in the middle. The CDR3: CAIPGPNQGSGYTF. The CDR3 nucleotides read TGTGCCATCCCAGGGCCGAACCAGGGTAGTGGCTACACCTTC.

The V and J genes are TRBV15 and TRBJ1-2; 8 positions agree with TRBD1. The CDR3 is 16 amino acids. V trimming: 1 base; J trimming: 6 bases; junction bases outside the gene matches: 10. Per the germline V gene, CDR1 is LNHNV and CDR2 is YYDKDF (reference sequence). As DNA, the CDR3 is TGTGCCACCAGCAGAGGGGGAAGTGACAGGGGAAATGGCTACACCTTC. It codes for CATSRGGSDRGNGYTF.

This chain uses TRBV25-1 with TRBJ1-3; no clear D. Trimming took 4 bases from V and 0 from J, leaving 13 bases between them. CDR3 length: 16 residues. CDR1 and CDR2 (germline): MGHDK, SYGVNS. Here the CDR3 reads CASSALGIYSGNTIYF. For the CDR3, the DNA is TGTGCCAGCAGTGCCCTCGGGATTTACTCTGGAAACACCATATATTTT.

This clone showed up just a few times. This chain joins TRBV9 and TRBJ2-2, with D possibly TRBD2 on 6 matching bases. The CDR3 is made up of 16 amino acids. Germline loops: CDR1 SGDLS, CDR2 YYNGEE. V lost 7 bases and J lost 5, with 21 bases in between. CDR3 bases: TGTGCCAGCTACGAACGGGACTCCGGGGATACCGGGGAGCTGTTTTTT. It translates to CASYERDSGDTGELFF.

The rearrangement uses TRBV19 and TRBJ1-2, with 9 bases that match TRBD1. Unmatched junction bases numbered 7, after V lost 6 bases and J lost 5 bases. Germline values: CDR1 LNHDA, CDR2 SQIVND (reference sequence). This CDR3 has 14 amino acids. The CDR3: CASRHRQGVYGYTF. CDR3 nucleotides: TGTGCCAGTAGACACCGACAGGGGGTTTATGGCTACACCTTC.

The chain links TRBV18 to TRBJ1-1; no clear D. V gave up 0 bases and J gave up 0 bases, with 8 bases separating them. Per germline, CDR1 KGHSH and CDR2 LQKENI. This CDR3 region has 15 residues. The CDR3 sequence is CASSPPGDMNTEAFF. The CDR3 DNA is TGTGCCAGCTCACCACCGGGAGACATGAACACTGAAGCTTTCTTT.

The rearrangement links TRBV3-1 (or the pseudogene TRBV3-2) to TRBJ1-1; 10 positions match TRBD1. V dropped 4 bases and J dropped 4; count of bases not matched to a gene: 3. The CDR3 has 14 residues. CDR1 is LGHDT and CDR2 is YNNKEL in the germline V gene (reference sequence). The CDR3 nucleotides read TGTGCCAGCAGCCTGGACAGGGGGAGCACTGAAGCTTTCTTT. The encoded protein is CASSLDRGSTEAFF.

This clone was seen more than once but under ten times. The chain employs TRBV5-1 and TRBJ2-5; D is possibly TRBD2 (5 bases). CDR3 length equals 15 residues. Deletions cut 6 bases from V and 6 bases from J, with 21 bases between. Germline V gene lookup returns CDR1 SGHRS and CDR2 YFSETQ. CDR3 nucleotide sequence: TGCGCCAGCACCACTATAGGAGGTAGCGCGAAGACCCAGTACTTC. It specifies CASTTIGGSAKTQYF.

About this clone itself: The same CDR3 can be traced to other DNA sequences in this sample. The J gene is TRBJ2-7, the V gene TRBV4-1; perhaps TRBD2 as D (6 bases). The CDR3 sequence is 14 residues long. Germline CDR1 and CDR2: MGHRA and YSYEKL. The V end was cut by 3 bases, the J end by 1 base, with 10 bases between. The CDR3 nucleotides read TGCGCCAGCAGCCACCCAGGGAGGTCCTACGAGCAGTACTTC. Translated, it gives CASSHPGRSYEQYF.